Below, 27 T cell receptor beta chains from the same sample are listed, as sequenced in a study of blood T cell repertoires in COVID-19. TCRdb keeps only in-frame clones here, not all; method: immunoSEQ multiplex PCR. The sample yields 450,000 or so clones, roughly nine tenths seen once. The sequencing input was peripheral blood. These receptors all stem from a man aged 18 to 29 with COVID-19, enrolled during active disease.

The rearrangement uses TRBV5-1 and TRBJ2-5, with TRBD2 identical over 7 bases. From germline, CDR1 is SGHRS and CDR2 YFSETQ. The junction had 6 bases not matched to a gene; V was cut back by 5 bases and J by 2 bases. The CDR3 is made up of 14 amino acids. The CDR3 nucleotides are TGCGCCAGCAGTAGTCGGGGAGGGCAAGAGACCCAGTACTTC. It translates to CASSSRGGQETQYF.

The chain has TRBV4-1 and TRBJ1-2, with 7 positions matching TRBD1. V trimming: 2 bases; J trimming: 1 base; junction bases outside the gene matches: 7. In germline, CDR1 is MGHRA, CDR2 YSYEKL. This CDR3 has 16 residues. The CDR3, as DNA: TGCGCCAGCAGCCAACCGACAGGGACCCTTAACTATGGCTACACCTTC. As protein: CASSQPTGTLNYGYTF.

The V call is TRBV6-6, the J call TRBJ2-7; tentatively, D is TRBD1 (6 bases). This CDR3 is built from 14 residues. Germline CDR1 MNHNY, CDR2 SVGAGI (reference sequence). V lost 6 bases and J lost 5, with 17 bases in between. CDR3 sequence (DNA): TGTGCCAGCAGCACCGGGACAAGAAGTCACGAGCAGTACTTC. Translation: CASSTGTRSHEQYF.

On this clone itself: The same CDR3 can be traced to other DNA sequences in this sample. The chain is built from TRBV19 and TRBJ2-7, with 8 bases that match TRBD1. CDR1 is LNHDA and CDR2 is SQIVND in the germline V gene (reference sequence). CDR3 size: 15 residues. The V segment lost 4 bases and the J segment 4 bases; nucleotides outside the gene matches: 9. CDR3 DNA sequence: TGTGCCAGTAGTACCGGACAGGGATTATCATACGAGCAGTACTTC. Translation: CASSTGQGLSYEQYF.

V gene TRBV7-9 combines with J gene TRBJ2-5, with D possibly matching TRBD1 (5 bases). The CDR3 sequence is 14 residues long. Trimming shortened V by 2 bases and J by 2 bases, and 9 bases separated the two germline ends. CDR1 and CDR2 (germline): SEHNR, FQNEAQ (reference sequence). CDR3 nucleotides: TGTGCCAGCAGCTTACAGGGCTCTCAAGAGACCCAGTACTTC. Translating gives CASSLQGSQETQYF.

This sequence joins TRBV6-5 and TRBJ2-3; no clear D. V was cut by 7 bases and J by 2 bases, with 13 bases left in between. The CDR3 is 14 residues long. In germline, CDR1 is MNHEY, CDR2 SVGAGI. CDR3 amino acids: CASNRDSITDTQYF. CDR3 coding DNA: TGTGCCAGCAATAGAGACTCAATCACAGATACGCAGTATTTT.

The rearrangement joins TRBV27 to TRBJ2-7; TRBD1 matches 9 bases. The CDR3 is 15 residues long. Germline trimming cut 5 bases from V and 3 bases from J; bases unmatched to any gene: 8. Germline V gene lookup returns CDR1 MNHEY and CDR2 SMNVEV (reference sequence). The CDR3 coding sequence is TGTGCCAGCAGTCCGACCCGGGACAGGGACTACGAGCAGTACTTC. This sequence encodes CASSPTRDRDYEQYF.

In its sample, this clone was seen once. The rearrangement joins TRBV21-1 to TRBJ2-1; the table's D call, TRBD2, was not checked against the DNA. TRBV21-1 is annotated as a pseudogene. The CDR3 covers 17 residues. CDR3 in DNA: TGTGCCAGCAGCAAAGTTCGTATACTAGCGGCCAAAAATGAGCAGTTCTTC. This sequence encodes CASSKVRILAAKNEQFF.

The chain recombines TRBV27 with TRBJ2-2; the D gene is possibly TRBD2 (5 bases). The CDR3 has 13 residues. From germline, CDR1 is MNHEY and CDR2 SMNVEV (reference sequence). V was pared by 5 bases and J by 4 bases, with 8 bases between. The CDR3 bases are TGTGCCAGCAGTCGGAGGCCCACCGGGGAGCTGTTTTTT. Its protein product is CASSRRPTGELFF.

This chain uses TRBV28 with TRBJ2-7; D is possibly TRBD1 (5 bases). V was pared by 6 bases and J by 6 bases, with 18 bases between. Germline-derived CDR1 and CDR2 are MDHEN and SYDVKM. The CDR3 has 14 amino acids. CDR3 sequence: CASRKGRASGEQYF. CDR3 bases: TGTGCCAGCAGGAAAGGCAGGGCATCTGGCGAGCAGTACTTC.

As to this clone: One junction end disagrees with the germline gene, perhaps due to a read error. The chain joins TRBV28 to TRBJ1-5; D call uncertain. This CDR3 is 14 amino acids long. Germline CDR1 and CDR2: MDHEN and SYDVKM. CDR3 sequence: CASSLSSSYQPQHF. CDR3 nucleotide sequence: TGTGCCAGCAGTTTGTCGAGTAGCTATCAGCCCCAGCATTTT.

This chain links TRBV19 with TRBJ2-1; D is undetermined. The CDR3 has 13 amino acids. The germline gives CDR1 LNHDA, CDR2 SQIVND (reference sequence). V was pared by 5 bases and J by 8 bases, with 13 bases between. CDR3 bases: TGTGCCAGTAGTGTGCCCAGTTTGGATGAGCAGTTCTTC. Translation: CASSVPSLDEQFF.

This clone is a singleton in its sample. The chain joins TRBV3-1 (or the pseudogene TRBV3-2) to TRBJ2-5, with a possible D match to TRBD2 (5 bases). Germline CDR1 and CDR2: LGHDT and YNNKEL (reference sequence). This CDR3 has 12 residues. Deletions cut 1 base from V and 5 bases from J, with 5 bases between. This CDR3 reads CASSQAGETQYF. CDR3 in DNA: TGTGCCAGCAGCCAAGCGGGGGAGACCCAGTACTTC.

J is TRBJ2-3 and V is TRBV27; D might be TRBD2 (6 bases). This CDR3 comprises 12 residues. V dropped 5 bases and J dropped 6 bases, with 9 bases sitting between them. Germline V gives CDR1 MNHEY, CDR2 SMNVEV (reference sequence). This CDR3 is CASSPEGDTQYF. CDR3 in DNA: TGTGCCAGCAGTCCGGAGGGTGATACGCAGTATTTT.

This clone appeared once. The chain recombines TRBV29-1 with TRBJ2-1; 11 bases line up with TRBD1. CDR1 is SQVTM and CDR2 is ANQGSEA in the germline V gene. The CDR3 contains 12 residues. V gave up 0 bases and J gave up 15 bases; unmatched junction bases: 4. The CDR3 bases are TGCAGCGTTGAAGAAGGACAGGGGGCTTTGTTCTTC. It encodes CSVEEGQGALFF.

For the CDR3, the DNA is TGTGCCAGTAGTATAGAGGCTAGCGGGGGGTCGAGGCAGTTCTTC. This sequence encodes CASSIEASGGSRQFF. The chain carries TRBV19 and TRBJ2-1; the match to TRBD2 covers 11 bases. The germline CDR1 and CDR2 sequences are LNHDA and SQIVND (reference sequence). The V and J ends lost 0 bases and 12 bases, in that order; junction bases with no gene match: 7. The CDR3 has 15 amino acids. Filled out from reference TRBV19 and TRBJ2-1, the complete variable domain reads DGGITQSPKYLFRKEGQNVTLSCEQNLNHDAMYWYRQDPGQGLRLIYYSQIVNDFQKGDIAEGYSVSREKKESFPLTVTSAQKNPTAFYLCASSIEASGGSRQFFGPGTRLTVL.

This clone was counted between two and nine times. The CDR3 reads CAWRVLTYTGELFF. The CDR3 region has the DNA TGTGCCTGGAGGGTCCTTACTTACACCGGGGAGCTGTTTTTT. The rearrangement uses TRBV30 and TRBJ2-2, with no clear D. The ends were cut back, 3 bases at V and 3 bases at J, with 11 bases in the middle. CDR1 is GTSNPN, CDR2 SVGIG, per germline (reference sequence). CDR3 size: 14 residues.

This clone occurred a few times. The V call is TRBV4-2, the J call TRBJ2-2; a weak D match, TRBD2 (5 bases). Trimming removed 1 base from V and 3 bases from J, with 12 bases in between. The CDR3 is 16 residues long. CDR1 is LGHNA, CDR2 YNFKEQ, per germline. CDR3 nucleotides: TGTGCCAGCAGCCAAGGTTACGCGGGCCACACCGGGGAGCTGTTTTTT. Its protein product is CASSQGYAGHTGELFF.

This chain links TRBV30 with TRBJ2-1, with TRBD2 matching 12 bases. In germline, CDR1 is GTSNPN, CDR2 SVGIG (reference sequence). CDR3 length: 15 amino acids. V trimming: 4 bases; J trimming: 6 bases; junction bases outside the gene matches: 7. The CDR3 sequence is CAWTRLAGALNEQFF. DNA of the CDR3: TGTGCCTGGACCAGACTAGCGGGAGCTCTCAATGAGCAGTTCTTC.

V is TRBV5-1 and J is TRBJ2-7, with 9 bases fitting TRBD2. In germline, CDR1 is SGHRS, CDR2 YFSETQ. V lost 0 bases, J lost 6 bases, and 13 bases stayed unmatched. This CDR3 is built from 17 residues. The CDR3 sequence is CASSLANLAGGPGEQYF. CDR3 DNA: TGCGCCAGCAGCTTGGCCAATTTGGCGGGAGGGCCGGGCGAGCAGTACTTC.

J is TRBJ2-7 and V is TRBV6-5; perhaps TRBD1 as D (5 bases). CDR3 length: 13 amino acids. V gave up 7 bases and J gave up 4 bases, with 14 bases separating them. CDR1 is MNHEY and CDR2 is SVGAGI in the germline V gene. The CDR3 DNA reads TGTGCCAGCACAGGGTTTAAGGGGTACGAGCAGTACTTC. Amino acid sequence: CASTGFKGYEQYF.

CDR3 nucleotide sequence: TGCGCCAGCAGCGTTTCAGGGGGCCCCATGAACACTGAAGCTTTCTTT. Amino acids: CASSVSGGPMNTEAFF. The chain joins TRBV5-1 to TRBJ1-1; TRBD1 agrees at 8 bases. V dropped 4 bases and J dropped 0; count of bases not matched to a gene: 8. From germline, CDR1 is SGHRS and CDR2 YFSETQ. The CDR3 spans 16 residues.

This clone was picked up one time. The chain joins TRBV3-1 (or the pseudogene TRBV3-2) to TRBJ2-3; D is possibly TRBD2 (6 bases). V was pared by 3 bases and J by 1 base, with 14 bases between. The CDR3 extends over 16 amino acids. Germline CDR1 and CDR2: LGHDT and YNNKEL (reference sequence). The CDR3 sequence is CASSHGSGTRTDTQYF. Here the CDR3 DNA reads TGTGCCAGCAGCCATGGGTCCGGGACTCGCACAGATACGCAGTATTTT.

The genes are TRBV2 and TRBJ1-2, with 8 bases that match TRBD1. V dropped 4 bases and J dropped 2; count of bases not matched to a gene: 3. CDR1 and CDR2 from the germline V gene are SNHLY and FYNNEI. This CDR3 is built from 14 residues. The CDR3 DNA is TGTGCCAGCAGTGGGCAGGGGGCGAACTATGGCTACACCTTC. Its protein is CASSGQGANYGYTF.

This clone was seen just once. This chain joins TRBV24-1 and TRBJ1-2, with D perhaps TRBD1 (6 bases). CDR1 is KGHDR, CDR2 SFDVKD, per germline. The CDR3 runs 15 residues. The ends were cut back, 2 bases at V and 8 bases at J, with 17 bases in the middle. The CDR3 spells CATSDSGGPTKGYTF. The CDR3 DNA reads TGTGCCACCAGTGATTCCGGGGGGCCCACGAAAGGCTACACCTTC.

V and J are TRBV9 and TRBJ1-3; D possibly corresponds to TRBD1 (5 bases). Germline V CDR1 and CDR2: SGDLS, YYNGEE. The CDR3 sequence is 15 residues long. V was trimmed by 5 bases and J by 2 bases, leaving 14 bases between them. In DNA form, the CDR3 reads TGTGCCAGCAGTCTGGGGACTTCCCCTGGAAACACCATATATTTT. Translation: CASSLGTSPGNTIYF.

The rearrangement uses TRBV27 and TRBJ2-3; maybe TRBD2 (6 bases). This CDR3 has 17 amino acids. Germline assignment: CDR1 MNHEY and CDR2 SMNVEV (reference sequence). Trimming cost V 0 bases and J 0 bases, with 13 bases left between them. Written as DNA, the CDR3 is TGTGCCAGCAGTTTATCCAGTTACGGGGGAAGCACAGATACGCAGTATTTT. Amino acid sequence: CASSLSSYGGSTDTQYF.